One sample yielded the 29 T cell receptor beta chains listed below, sequenced in a study of blood T cell repertoires in COVID-19 (dated by TCRdb to the early 2020s). Library prep was done by the immunoSEQ multiplex PCR assay. TCRdb stores this immuneACCESS table with in-frame sequences only. Part of the clones is absent; in the studies checked, under half of the shortfall reflects unresolved V genes, and no reason is known for the rest. Across this sample there are about 400,000 clones, with 70% to 90% seen only once. The ten most abundant clones make up approximately 1.8% of the sample. The sample comprised PBMCs or T cells enriched from blood (not recorded which). These receptors were obtained from a man aged 35 to 55 in a cohort exposed to, infected with or recovered from COVID-19 (not recorded which).

This chain connects TRBV3-1 (or the pseudogene TRBV3-2) to TRBJ1-2, with 7 bases identical to TRBD1. V lost 4 bases to trimming and J lost 0 bases; unmatched junction nucleotides: 5. The CDR3 consists of 15 residues. Germline values: CDR1 LGHDT, CDR2 YNNKEL (reference sequence). The CDR3, as DNA: TGTGCCAGCAGCCGAGGGACAGCCACTAACTATGGCTACACCTTC. This gives the protein CASSRGTATNYGYTF.

The chain combines TRBV19 with TRBJ2-3, with TRBD1 as a possible D gene (7 bases). Germline V gene lookup returns CDR1 LNHDA and CDR2 SQIVND (reference sequence). V dropped 2 bases and J dropped 6 bases, with 15 bases sitting between them. This CDR3 has 15 amino acids. The CDR3 spells CASSIRGAGGDTQYF. The CDR3 DNA is TGTGCCAGTAGTATAAGAGGCGCAGGGGGGGATACGCAGTATTTT.

This chain links TRBV28 with TRBJ1-2; D gene ambiguous. V was trimmed by 5 bases and J by 1 base, leaving 11 bases between them. Germline V gives CDR1 MDHEN, CDR2 SYDVKM. The CDR3 contains 14 residues. This chain's CDR3 is CASSPRMGNYGYTF. The CDR3 bases are TGTGCCAGCAGTCCGCGGATGGGTAACTATGGCTACACCTTC.

The chain carries TRBV5-1 and TRBJ2-7, with TRBD1 identical over 7 bases. The CDR3 contains 14 residues. The trim removed 4 bases at V and 2 bases at J, leaving 6 bases unmatched. Looked up from germline, CDR1 is SGHRS and CDR2 is YFSETQ. The CDR3 reads CASSEGQRPYEQYF. Written as DNA, the CDR3 is TGCGCCAGCAGCGAGGGACAGCGACCCTACGAGCAGTACTTC.

The chain employs TRBV10-3 and TRBJ2-2, with 8 bases fitting TRBD1. CDR3 length equals 13 residues. With 8 bases clipped from V and 1 base from J, the junction kept 0 bases outside the gene matches. The germline V gene encodes CDR1 ENHRY and CDR2 SYGVKD. In DNA, the CDR3 is TGTGCCATCGGGACAGGGAACACCGGGGAGCTGTTTTTT. It is translated as CAIGTGNTGELFF.

This clone is a singleton in its sample. The chain couples TRBV4-2 to TRBJ2-1, with D uncertain. Germline CDR1 is LGHNA and CDR2 is YNFKEQ. Trimming removed 1 base from V and 6 bases from J, with 19 bases in between. The CDR3 covers 17 residues. CDR3 nucleotide sequence: TGTGCCAGCAGCCAAGGCTTGGCGGAACCCGCGAGCAATGAGCAGTTCTTC. Amino acids: CASSQGLAEPASNEQFF.

The chain carries TRBV21-1 and TRBJ1-4. TRBV21-1 is described as a pseudogene. The CDR3 spans 17 residues. CDR3 protein: CASSKVDIGGQNEKLFF. As DNA, the CDR3 is TGTGCCAGCAGCAAAGTGGATATTGGAGGGCAAAATGAAAAACTGTTTTTT.

The J gene is TRBJ2-1, the V gene TRBV30; a weak D match, TRBD2 (6 bases). Between the trimmed V and J ends, which lost 2 bases and 3 bases, there was a span of 17 bases. CDR1 is GTSNPN, CDR2 SVGIG, per germline (reference sequence). The CDR3 length is 16 residues. As DNA, the CDR3 is TGTGCCTGGAGTCCGTCGCTAGGGACTTTCTACAATGAGCAGTTCTTC. Translation gives CAWSPSLGTFYNEQFF.

V is TRBV18 and J is TRBJ2-7; D is possibly TRBD2 (5 bases). The CDR3 covers 13 residues. Deletions cut 3 bases from V and 2 bases from J, with 8 bases between. The germline V gene has CDR1 KGHSH and CDR2 LQKENI. The CDR3 nucleotides are TGTGCCAGCTCACCCGGGAATACCTACGAGCAGTACTTC. The encoded protein is CASSPGNTYEQYF.

This chain links TRBV28 with TRBJ1-4, with 9 bases lining up with TRBD1. This CDR3 has 15 amino acids. Trimming cost V 7 bases and J 7 bases; bases outside gene matches: 10. Germline V CDR1 and CDR2: MDHEN, SYDVKM. CDR3 in amino acids: CASTNEGQGGEKLFF. CDR3 nucleotides: TGTGCCAGCACCAACGAGGGACAGGGAGGTGAAAAACTGTTTTTT. Using reference TRBV28 and TRBJ1-4 for the parts outside the CDR3, the full variable domain is DVKVTQSSRYLVKRTGEKVFLECVQDMDHENMFWYRQDPGLGLRLIYFSYDVKMKEKGDIPEGYSVSREKKERFSLILESASTNQTSMYLCASTNEGQGGEKLFFGSGTQLSVL.

The gene calls are TRBV7-2 and TRBJ1-1; D perhaps matches TRBD1 (6 bases). V lost 2 bases and J lost 0, with 7 bases in between. This CDR3 has 14 residues. Germline values: CDR1 SGHTA, CDR2 FQGNSA. The CDR3: CASSLQGMNTEAFF. Here the CDR3 DNA reads TGTGCCAGCAGCTTACAGGGGATGAACACTGAAGCTTTCTTT.

V is TRBV5-5 and J is TRBJ1-2; 7 bases map to TRBD1. V dropped 6 bases and J dropped 8; count of bases not matched to a gene: 13. The CDR3 extends over 14 amino acids. Germline CDR1 SGHKS, CDR2 YYEKEE (reference sequence). The CDR3: CASTQLSDRAGYTF. The CDR3 region has the DNA TGTGCCAGCACACAGTTATCCGACAGGGCCGGCTACACCTTC.

The chain couples TRBV7-8 to TRBJ1-5; 11 nucleotides agree with TRBD1. This CDR3 comprises 16 residues. Germline V CDR1 and CDR2: SGHVS, FQNEAQ. Losses at the gene ends were 1 base for V and 4 bases for J; bases not matched to a gene: 3. The chain's CDR3 is CASSLVGTGGNQPQHF. The CDR3, as DNA: TGTGCCAGCAGCTTAGTTGGGACAGGGGGTAATCAGCCCCAGCATTTT.

CDR3 bases: TGTGCCTGGAGGTGGGCAGGGGTCGGCGCTTTCTTT. This gives the protein CAWRWAGVGAFF. This chain joins TRBV30 and TRBJ1-1; TRBD1 is a possible D gene (6 bases). The V end lost 3 bases, the J end lost 11 bases, and 16 bases lay between the germline ends. This CDR3 is built from 12 residues. Looked up from germline, CDR1 is GTSNPN and CDR2 is SVGIG (reference sequence). Filled out from reference TRBV30 and TRBJ1-1, the complete variable domain reads SQTIHQWPATLVQPVGSPLSLECTVEGTSNPNLYWYRQAAGRGLQLLFYSVGIGQISSEVPQNLSASRPQDRQFILSSKKLLLSDSGFYLCAWRWAGVGAFFGQGTRLTVV.

V gene TRBV6-4 combines with J gene TRBJ1-1, with a tentative D call TRBD1 (6 bases). Germline V CDR1 and CDR2: MRHNA, SNTAGT. V lost 0 bases, J lost 5 bases, and 7 bases lay in between. This CDR3 is built from 13 residues. Here the CDR3 reads CASSDSTGTEAFF. Written as DNA, the CDR3 is TGTGCCAGCAGTGACTCCACAGGGACTGAAGCTTTCTTT.

This clone is a singleton in its sample. This chain uses TRBV7-9 with TRBJ1-5; D is uncertain. Germline V gene sequence: CDR1 SEHNR, CDR2 FQNEAQ (reference sequence). The V end was cut by 5 bases, the J end by 11 bases, with 7 bases between. The CDR3 totals 10 residues. The CDR3 sequence: CASSPLSQHF. The CDR3 DNA sequence: TGTGCCAGCAGCCCCCTTTCCCAGCATTTT.

This chain connects TRBV7-8 to TRBJ1-5; maybe TRBD1 (5 bases). CDR3 size: 17 residues. The V and J ends lost 4 bases and 0 bases respectively, with 16 bases between them. In germline, CDR1 is SGHVS, CDR2 FQNEAQ. In nucleotides, the CDR3 is TGTGCCAGCAGCTGGGGGGATGCCAGACTTAGCAATCAGCCCCAGCATTTT. Protein: CASSWGDARLSNQPQHF.

The CDR3 here is CASSHFVNEQFF. As DNA, the CDR3 is TGTGCCAGCAGCCACTTTGTCAATGAGCAGTTCTTC. This chain connects TRBV11-2 to TRBJ2-1; no definite D call. V was pared by 5 bases and J by 6 bases, with 8 bases between. The germline V gene has CDR1 SGHAT and CDR2 FQNNGV. The CDR3 loop spans 12 amino acids. Full variable domain (missing parts from reference TRBV11-2 and TRBJ2-1): EAGVAQSPRYKIIEKRQSVAFWCNPISGHATLYWYQQILGQGPKLLIQFQNNGVVDDSQLPKDRFSAERLKGVDSTLKIQPAKLEDSAVYLCASSHFVNEQFFGPGTRLTVL.

CDR3 region: CASSERQTSDYNEQFF. DNA for the CDR3: TGTGCCAGCAGTGAAAGGCAGACTAGCGACTACAATGAGCAGTTCTTC. The chain has TRBV25-1 and TRBJ2-1, with TRBD2 identical over 8 bases. V shed 2 bases, J shed 3 bases, and the junction held 6 bases outside the gene matches. Germline V gene sequence: CDR1 MGHDK, CDR2 SYGVNS. This CDR3 region has 16 residues.

This clone was found once. This sequence joins TRBV7-2 and TRBJ1-3; 7 bases line up with TRBD1. This CDR3 region has 15 residues. V lost 5 bases, J lost 0 bases, and 4 bases stayed unmatched. Looked up from germline, CDR1 is SGHTA and CDR2 is FQGNSA. CDR3 protein: CASSLGQNSGNTIYF. Written as DNA, the CDR3 is TGTGCCAGCAGCCTGGGACAGAACTCTGGAAACACCATATATTTT.

V is TRBV30 and J is TRBJ2-3; D not resolved. Germline loops: CDR1 GTSNPN, CDR2 SVGIG (reference sequence). Trimming left V 5 bases short and J 6 bases short, with 12 bases between. The CDR3 is 12 amino acids. CDR3 nucleotide sequence: TGTGCCTGGGGGCCGGGTGGGGATACGCAGTATTTT. Translation gives CAWGPGGDTQYF.

The chain links TRBV9 to TRBJ1-2, with a tentative D call TRBD1 (6 bases). The germline V gene has CDR1 SGDLS and CDR2 YYNGEE. The CDR3 sequence is 17 residues long. Trimming shortened V by 0 bases and J by 5 bases, and 20 bases separated the two germline ends. The CDR3 DNA is TGTGCCAGCAGCGTAGATTCGGGTGGGGGACAAATTTATGGCTACACCTTC. Translating gives CASSVDSGGGQIYGYTF. Full variable domain (rest looked up from reference TRBV9 and TRBJ1-2): DSGVTQTPKHLITATGQRVTLRCSPRSGDLSVYWYQQSLDQGLQFLIQYYNGEERAKGNILERFSAQQFPDLHSELNLSSLELGDSALYFCASSVDSGGGQIYGYTFGSGTRLTVV.

The rearrangement joins TRBV27 to TRBJ2-1, with D unclear. Trimming shortened V by 5 bases and J by 0 bases, and 11 bases separated the two germline ends. The CDR3 totals 15 residues. Germline lookup yields CDR1 MNHEY and CDR2 SMNVEV (reference sequence). CDR3 loop: CASSLTLSSYNEQFF. As DNA, the CDR3 is TGTGCCAGCAGTCTCACTCTTAGCTCCTACAATGAGCAGTTCTTC.

The chain carries TRBV11-3 and TRBJ2-2, with D uncertain. The germline CDR1 and CDR2 sequences are SGHNT and YENEEA. The CDR3 loop spans 13 amino acids. V was shortened by 3 bases and J by 5 bases, with 7 bases between the two germline ends. CDR3 DNA sequence: TGTGCCAGCAGCTTTGCAGTGACCGGGGAGCTGTTTTTT. Protein product: CASSFAVTGELFF. The full variable domain, in which reference TRBV11-3 and TRBJ2-2 provide the parts outside the CDR3, is EAGVVQSPRYKIIEKKQPVAFWCNPISGHNTLYWYLQNLGQGPELLIRYENEEAVDDSQLPKDRFSAERLKGVDSTLKIQPAELGDSAVYLCASSFAVTGELFFGEGSRLTVL.

CDR3 in amino acids: CASSLYKGDGTEAFF. The CDR3 DNA reads TGTGCCAGCAGCCTTTATAAGGGGGACGGCACTGAAGCTTTCTTT. The J gene is TRBJ1-1, the V gene TRBV3-1 (or the pseudogene TRBV3-2), with D possibly being TRBD1 (6 bases). Between the trimmed V and J ends, which lost 4 bases and 4 bases, there was a span of 16 bases. The CDR3 spans 15 residues. From germline, CDR1 is LGHDT and CDR2 YNNKEL (reference sequence).

This chain uses TRBV19 with TRBJ1-1; 10 nucleotides line up with TRBD1. Germline CDR1 and CDR2: LNHDA and SQIVND (reference sequence). The V gene end was trimmed by 5 bases and the J gene end by 5 bases; junction bases not matched to a gene: 11. This CDR3 spans 16 amino acids. The CDR3 DNA reads TGTGCCAGTAGTTCCCCGGGACAGGGGTTATTGACTGAAGCTTTCTTT. Its translation: CASSSPGQGLLTEAFF.

The rearrangement uses TRBV3-1 (or the pseudogene TRBV3-2) and TRBJ2-6; D is possibly TRBD2 (5 bases). CDR3 length: 15 amino acids. In germline, CDR1 is LGHDT, CDR2 YNNKEL (reference sequence). Trimming took off 1 base at V and 3 bases at J, with 7 bases between the two ends. The CDR3 sequence is CASSQGGFGANVLTF. The CDR3 DNA follows: TGTGCCAGCAGCCAAGGAGGGTTTGGGGCCAACGTCCTGACTTTC.

The chain employs TRBV18 and TRBJ2-3; 7 bases are a match to TRBD2. The CDR3 loop spans 14 amino acids. Germline trimming cut 3 bases from V and 3 bases from J; bases unmatched to any gene: 3. Germline lookup yields CDR1 KGHSH and CDR2 LQKENI. The CDR3 sequence: CASSPRRETDTQYF. The CDR3 DNA follows: TGTGCCAGCTCACCGAGGCGGGAGACAGATACGCAGTATTTT.

The chain has TRBV7-9 and TRBJ1-2; D gene unclear. The V end was cut by 1 base, the J end by 0 bases, with 12 bases between. The germline gives CDR1 SEHNR, CDR2 FQNEAQ (reference sequence). The length of the CDR3 is 16 residues. The CDR3 coding sequence is TGTGCCAGCAGCTTAGTTATCTGGGCCTCTAACTATGGCTACACCTTC. Amino acid sequence: CASSLVIWASNYGYTF.